Included here is one T cell receptor beta chain sequence, with context. The same CDR3 can be traced to other DNA sequences in this sample. In the source study's methods: Amplified reference gene primers provided the basis for estimating nucleated cell counts. Assay: immunoSEQ multiplex PCR; the TCRdb copy retains only in-frame clones and omits some. That table is the source of V, J and clone size, and D and trimming were worked out from the DNA. The table shows 200,000 to 250,000 clones, with 82% occurring only once. A Seattle source enrolled patients during active infection and followed them longitudinally. The CDR3 has 15 residues. V dropped 5 bases and J dropped 2; count of bases not matched to a gene: 5. Per the germline V gene, CDR1 is MNHEY and CDR2 is SVGAGI. The entry originates in a study of blood T cell repertoires in COVID-19. Study context: Researchers got acute and convalescent COVID-19 samples from the United States, Italy and Spain. Sources were T cells, B-cell-depleted T cells, or PBMCs; the material itself was cDNA or gDNA.

The chain recombines TRBV6-5 with TRBJ2-3, with 9 bases aligning to TRBD2. Sequenced input: peripheral blood. This sequence originates from a woman aged 70-85 years with COVID-19, enrolled during active disease. Written as DNA, the CDR3 is TGTGCCAGCAGTAGCGGGAGGCCTTTCACAGATACGCAGTATTTT. It is translated as CASSSGRPFTDTQYF.